Presented here are 24 T cell receptor beta chains from one specimen sequenced in a study of OX40 agonist ivuxolimab in advanced cancers. TCRdb's copy holds only in-frame clones and misses some; the assay was immunoSEQ multiplex PCR. The data hold tens of thousands of clones, with roughly 86% observed a single time. The sequencing here drew on CD4+ or CD8+ T cells sorted from blood, taken in a trial of the OX40 agonist ivuxolimab. All receptors come from an adult with an advanced solid tumor such as melanoma, head and neck, liver or kidney cancer.

This chain joins TRBV6-1 and TRBJ2-2; 9 bases line up with TRBD2. This CDR3 comprises 18 residues. Per germline, CDR1 MNHNS and CDR2 SASEGT. Trimming took 3 bases from V and 5 from J; bases not matched to a gene: 13. The CDR3 coding sequence is TGTGCCAGCAGTGATCCCATGACCCAGCGGGGGGCAACCGGGGAGCTGTTTTTT. Protein: CASSDPMTQRGATGELFF.

The chain carries TRBV4-1 and TRBJ2-7, with TRBD1 matching 12 bases. V lost 4 bases, J lost 5 bases, and 6 bases stayed unmatched. Germline V lookup: CDR1 MGHRA, CDR2 YSYEKL. CDR3 length: 15 residues. The CDR3 nucleotides are TGCGCCAGCAGCCGGGGACAGGGGGCGCGCAACGAGCAGTACTTC. Translating it yields CASSRGQGARNEQYF.

The chain couples TRBV28 to TRBJ1-2; possible D gene TRBD1, 5 bases. Germline V gene data show CDR1 as MDHEN and CDR2 as SYDVKM. This CDR3 comprises 13 residues. V gave up 2 bases and J gave up 3 bases, with 7 bases separating them. The CDR3 DNA reads TGTGCCAGCAGTTTACCGGGGGACTATGGCTACACCTTC. This translates into CASSLPGDYGYTF.

This chain links TRBV11-2 with TRBJ2-1; either TRBD1 or TRBD2 may fit D (5 bases each). Germline assignment: CDR1 SGHAT and CDR2 FQNNGV. V lost 2 bases and J 9 bases, leaving 14 bases between the germline ends. The CDR3 length is 14 residues. The CDR3, as DNA: TGTGCCAGCAGCTTAATTCTGGGACGCAGTGAGCAGTTCTTC. This gives the protein CASSLILGRSEQFF.

V gene TRBV4-1 combines with J gene TRBJ2-1; 8 bases agree with TRBD2. The CDR3 is 17 amino acids. The J segment lost 4 bases and the V segment lost 2 bases, leaving 10 bases of the junction unmatched. Germline V gives CDR1 MGHRA, CDR2 YSYEKL. The CDR3 region has the DNA TGCGCCAGCAGCCAATCTACCTTTAGCGGGACATACAATGAGCAGTTCTTC. As protein: CASSQSTFSGTYNEQFF.

This chain joins TRBV4-3 and TRBJ1-3; D might be TRBD1 (5 bases). The germline V gene has CDR1 LGHNA and CDR2 YSLEER. The CDR3 consists of 16 residues. V was cut by 3 bases and J by 0 bases, with 12 bases left in between. CDR3 bases: TGCGCCAGCAGCCAGGCCGGGACTAACTCTGGAAACACCATATATTTT. As protein: CASSQAGTNSGNTIYF.

The chain recombines TRBV6-5 with TRBJ1-2; TRBD1 matches 7 bases. V dropped 6 bases and J dropped 10; count of bases not matched to a gene: 14. There are 14 residues in the CDR3. Germline lookup yields CDR1 MNHEY and CDR2 SVGAGI. The CDR3, as DNA: TGTGCCAGCAGCCCCGACAGGGAGAGGAGAGACTACACCTTC. Protein: CASSPDRERRDYTF.

This clone has a handful of counts. The V and J genes are TRBV28 and TRBJ1-5; no reliable D call. V dropped 2 bases and J dropped 11 bases, with 16 bases sitting between them. This CDR3 contains 14 residues. Germline V gene lookup returns CDR1 MDHEN and CDR2 SYDVKM. Here the CDR3 DNA reads TGTGCCAGCAGTTTACCAGACTTGCGTGGGGCCCAGCATTTT. Translated, it gives CASSLPDLRGAQHF.

To note about this clone: The sample has other DNA sequences that encode this CDR3 too. The rearrangement joins TRBV10-3 to TRBJ1-5; D unresolved. There are 12 residues in the CDR3. With 6 bases removed from V and 3 bases from J, the gap between germline ends came to 6 bases. Germline V gives CDR1 ENHRY, CDR2 SYGVKD. The CDR3 nucleotides are TGTGCCATCAGCCCTAACAATCAGCCCCAGCATTTT. It yields the protein CAISPNNQPQHF.

The V and J genes are TRBV5-6 and TRBJ2-1; 9 bases agree with TRBD1. Germline lookup yields CDR1 SGHDT and CDR2 YYEEEE. This CDR3 is 19 amino acids long. With V trimmed by 2 bases and J by 9 bases, 21 bases remained unmatched. CDR3 nucleotides: TGTGCCAGCAGCTTTTTAATCGGGGGTGCACAGGGGGCGCGTCTTGAGCAGTTCTTC. This codes for CASSFLIGGAQGARLEQFF.

A word on this clone: The junction departs from the called germline gene at one end, perhaps through a read error. The chain links TRBV7-9 to TRBJ2-5, with a tentative D call TRBD1 (5 bases). This CDR3 spans 13 amino acids. Looked up from germline, CDR1 is SEHNR and CDR2 is FQNEAQ (reference sequence). CDR3 in amino acids: CASSLDLGREGNF. CDR3 nucleotides: TGTGCCAGCAGCTTAGACCTCGGCAGGGAAGGCAACTTC.

The rearrangement joins TRBV7-9 to TRBJ2-1; the D is unclear. Trimming left V 1 base short and J 4 bases short, with 5 bases between. Germline V lookup: CDR1 SEHNR, CDR2 FQNEAQ (reference sequence). This CDR3 comprises 13 residues. For the CDR3, the DNA is TGTGCCAGCAGCTTAGACAGTTACAATGAGCAGTTCTTC. It is translated as CASSLDSYNEQFF.

This chain uses TRBV2 with TRBJ2-2; D is unclear. From germline, CDR1 is SNHLY and CDR2 FYNNEI. There are 11 residues in the CDR3. V gave up 11 bases and J gave up 1 base, with 5 bases separating them. CDR3 sequence reads: CALQNTGELFF. The CDR3 bases are TGTGCCCTGCAGAACACCGGGGAGCTGTTTTTT.

The chain combines TRBV18 with TRBJ2-4; D unclear. This CDR3 has 14 amino acids. V lost 2 bases, J lost 0 bases, and 5 bases lay in between. Germline values: CDR1 KGHSH, CDR2 LQKENI. The CDR3 sequence is CASSPTLAKNIQYF. The CDR3 nucleotides read TGTGCCAGCTCACCAACCTTAGCCAAAAACATTCAGTACTTC.

The chain joins TRBV19 to TRBJ2-7, with TRBD1 identical over 8 bases. CDR1 is LNHDA, CDR2 SQIVND, per germline (reference sequence). J gave up 3 bases and V 5 bases, and 9 bases lay outside the gene matches. The CDR3 sequence is 15 residues long. The CDR3: CASSRTGGINYEQYF. DNA of the CDR3: TGTGCCAGTAGTCGAACAGGGGGTATTAACTACGAGCAGTACTTC. Full variable domain (rest looked up from reference TRBV19 and TRBJ2-7): DGGITQSPKYLFRKEGQNVTLSCEQNLNHDAMYWYRQDPGQGLRLIYYSQIVNDFQKGDIAEGYSVSREKKESFPLTVTSAQKNPTAFYLCASSRTGGINYEQYFGPGTRLTVT.

V and J are TRBV7-9 and TRBJ1-3, with D perhaps TRBD1 (5 bases). This CDR3 has 17 amino acids. Trimming left V 3 bases short and J 4 bases short, with 19 bases between. Germline loops: CDR1 SEHNR, CDR2 FQNEAQ (reference sequence). CDR3 region: CASSLLLGQGKGNTIYF. CDR3 nucleotides: TGTGCCAGCAGCTTGCTCCTCGGTCAGGGAAAGGGAAACACCATATATTTT.

The chain has TRBV7-9 and TRBJ2-7, with a tentative D call TRBD2 (5 bases). The V end lost 3 bases, the J end lost 0 bases, and 15 bases lay between the germline ends. CDR3 length equals 16 residues. Germline loops: CDR1 SEHNR, CDR2 FQNEAQ (reference sequence). The CDR3 spells CASSFVGGRSSYEQYF. CDR3 sequence (DNA): TGTGCCAGCAGCTTTGTAGGAGGCAGAAGCTCCTACGAGCAGTACTTC.

The chain is built from TRBV19 and TRBJ2-2; perhaps TRBD1 as D (8 bases). V was shortened by 5 bases and J by 3 bases, with 25 bases between the two germline ends. Germline-derived CDR1 and CDR2 are LNHDA and SQIVND (reference sequence). CDR3 size: 19 residues. The chain's CDR3 is CASSPRTGKILAYTGELFF. The CDR3 DNA reads as TGTGCCAGTAGTCCTCGGACAGGGAAAATACTAGCGTACACCGGGGAGCTGTTTTTT.

The chain couples TRBV9 to TRBJ2-7; possibly TRBD1 for D (6 bases). Looked up from germline, CDR1 is SGDLS and CDR2 is YYNGEE. The CDR3 length is 14 residues. V dropped 3 bases and J dropped 1 base, with 11 bases sitting between them. The CDR3 spells CASSAGQHSYEQYF. The CDR3 DNA is TGTGCCAGCAGCGCCGGACAGCATTCCTACGAGCAGTACTTC.

In its sample, this clone was seen once. Here the CDR3 reads CASSLDRLEAFF. The CDR3 DNA reads TGTGCCAGCAGCTTAGACAGGTTGGAAGCTTTCTTT. The V and J genes are TRBV7-2 and TRBJ1-1; D possibly corresponds to TRBD1 (5 bases). There are 12 residues in the CDR3. V was pared by 1 base and J by 8 bases, with 8 bases between. Germline V gene lookup returns CDR1 SGHTA and CDR2 FQGNSA.

The chain has TRBV6-5 and TRBJ2-7; D call uncertain. V was trimmed by 6 bases and J by 3 bases, leaving 6 bases between them. Germline V CDR1 and CDR2: MNHEY, SVGAGI. The CDR3 is 11 amino acids. The CDR3 spells CASRNYYEQYF. Here the CDR3 DNA reads TGTGCCAGCAGAAATTACTACGAGCAGTACTTC.

DNA of the CDR3: TGTGCCAGCAGCTTACTGGCGGGTAGCACAGATACGCAGTATTTT. It is translated as CASSLLAGSTDTQYF. The V gene is TRBV13, the J gene TRBJ2-3, with D tentatively TRBD2 (5 bases). Deletions cut 2 bases from V and 0 bases from J, with 9 bases between. Germline V CDR1 and CDR2: PRHDT, FYEKMQ (reference sequence). This CDR3 comprises 15 residues.

The chain couples TRBV7-2 to TRBJ1-2; D remains ambiguous. Per germline, CDR1 SGHTA and CDR2 FQGNSA. The CDR3 spans 14 residues. Trimming removed 1 base at V and 7 bases at J, with 13 bases between. CDR3 region: CASSLEAGIGGYTF. The CDR3 nucleotides are TGTGCCAGCAGCTTAGAGGCGGGAATAGGTGGCTACACCTTC. Full variable domain (rest looked up from reference TRBV7-2 and TRBJ1-2): GAGVSQSPSNKVTEKGKDVELRCDPISGHTALYWYRQSLGQGLEFLIYFQGNSAPDKSGLPSDRFSAERTGGSVSTLTIQRTQQEDSAVYLCASSLEAGIGGYTFGSGTRLTVV.

The sample holds a few counts of this clone. The V gene is TRBV7-9, the J gene TRBJ2-1; D might be TRBD1 or TRBD2, each matching 5 bases. V shed 4 bases and J shed 8 bases, with 15 bases lying between them. Germline V CDR1 and CDR2: SEHNR, FQNEAQ (reference sequence). The CDR3 is made up of 14 amino acids. CDR3 in DNA: TGTGCCAGCAGCTCTCCGGGACGGGGTTATGAGCAGTTCTTC. It codes for CASSSPGRGYEQFF. The full variable domain, with the rest looked up from reference TRBV7-9 and TRBJ2-1, is DTGVSQNPRHKITKRGQNVTFRCDPISEHNRLYWYRQTLGQGPEFLTYFQNEAQLEKSRLLSDRFSAERPKGSFSTLEIQRTEQGDSAMYLCASSSPGRGYEQFFGPGTRLTVL.